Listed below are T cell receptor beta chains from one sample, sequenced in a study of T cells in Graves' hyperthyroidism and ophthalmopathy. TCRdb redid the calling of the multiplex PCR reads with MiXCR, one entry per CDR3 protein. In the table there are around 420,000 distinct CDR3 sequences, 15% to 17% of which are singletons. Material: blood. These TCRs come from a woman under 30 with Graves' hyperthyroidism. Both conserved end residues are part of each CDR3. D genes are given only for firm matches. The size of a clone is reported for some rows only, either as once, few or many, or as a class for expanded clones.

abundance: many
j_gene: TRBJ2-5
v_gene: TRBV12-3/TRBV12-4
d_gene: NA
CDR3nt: TGTGCCAGCAGAGCTTGGGAGACCCAGTACTTC
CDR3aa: CASRAWETQYF

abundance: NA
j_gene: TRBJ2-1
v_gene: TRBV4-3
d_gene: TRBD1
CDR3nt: TGCGCCAGCAGCTCGCGGACAGGGAGCAATGAGCAGTTCTTC
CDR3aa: CASSSRTGSNEQFF

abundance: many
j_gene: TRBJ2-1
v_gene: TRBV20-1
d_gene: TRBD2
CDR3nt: TGCAGTGCTAGACTGGGCGGGAGGGCGTGGACTGAGCAGTTCTTC
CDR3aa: CSARLGGRAWTEQFF

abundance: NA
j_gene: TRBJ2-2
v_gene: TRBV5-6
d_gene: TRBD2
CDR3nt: TGTGCCAGCAGCTGGCGGGGGGAAACCGGGGAGCTGTTTTTT
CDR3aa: CASSWRGETGELFF

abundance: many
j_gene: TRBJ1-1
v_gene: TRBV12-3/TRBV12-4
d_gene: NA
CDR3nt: TGTGCCAGCAGTTTTACAGGGAGCGGCACTGAAGCTTTCTTT
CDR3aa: CASSFTGSGTEAFF

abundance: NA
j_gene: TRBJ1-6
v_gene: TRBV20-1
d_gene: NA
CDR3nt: TGCAGTGCTAGGACAGGAGGTCGGGTTTCACCCCTCCACTTT
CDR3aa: CSARTGGRVSPLHF

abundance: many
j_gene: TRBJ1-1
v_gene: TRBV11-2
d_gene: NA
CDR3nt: TGTGCCAGCAGCTTAATAATGCTACAGGGAGAAGCTTTCTTT
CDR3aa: CASSLIMLQGEAFF

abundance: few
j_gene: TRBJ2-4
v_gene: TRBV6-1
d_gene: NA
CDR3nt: TGTGCCAGCGGAAGGGACAAATTGATAGCCAAAAACATTCAGTACTTC
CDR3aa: CASGRDKLIAKNIQYF

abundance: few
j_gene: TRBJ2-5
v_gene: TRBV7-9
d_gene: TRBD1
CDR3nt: TGTGCCAGCAGCTACACGCGCAGGGGGCGGGAAGAGACCCAGTACTTC
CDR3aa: CASSYTRRGREETQYF

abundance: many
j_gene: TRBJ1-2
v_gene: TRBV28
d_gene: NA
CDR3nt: TGTGCCAGCAGGAGAACAGGAAAGAACTATGGCTACACCTTC
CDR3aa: CASRRTGKNYGYTF

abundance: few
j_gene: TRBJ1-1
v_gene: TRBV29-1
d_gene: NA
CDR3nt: TGCAGCGCTGGGGGGGGCACTGAAGCTTTCTTT
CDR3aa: CSAGGGTEAFF

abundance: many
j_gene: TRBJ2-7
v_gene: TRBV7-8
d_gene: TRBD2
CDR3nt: TGTGCCAGCAGCTCGGCCGTAGCGGGAGGGCCCTACGAGCAGTACTTC
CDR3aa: CASSSAVAGGPYEQYF

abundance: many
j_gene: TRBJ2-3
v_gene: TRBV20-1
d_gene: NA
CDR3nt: TGCAGTGCTCAAAGCACAGATACGCAGTATTTT
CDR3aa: CSAQSTDTQYF

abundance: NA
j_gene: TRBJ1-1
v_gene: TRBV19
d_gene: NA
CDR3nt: TGTGCCAGTAGTATGCAAGGGGTTTCGGACACTGAAGCTTTCTTT
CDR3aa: CASSMQGVSDTEAFF

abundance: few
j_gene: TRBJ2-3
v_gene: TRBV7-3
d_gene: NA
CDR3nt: TGTGCCAGCAGCTTAGGAAGTTATCCAGATACGCAGTATTTT
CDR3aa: CASSLGSYPDTQYF

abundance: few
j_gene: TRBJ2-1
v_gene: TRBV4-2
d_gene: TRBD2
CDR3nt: TGTGCCAGCAGCCCTAGGACTAGCGGGAGTCCTCACTGGGATGAGCAGTTCTTC
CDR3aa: CASSPRTSGSPHWDEQFF

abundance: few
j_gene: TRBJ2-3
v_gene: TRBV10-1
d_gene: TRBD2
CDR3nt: TGCGCCAGCAGTGATCGTCTTTTAGCGGGAGCCTCGGATACGCAGTATTTT
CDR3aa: CASSDRLLAGASDTQYF

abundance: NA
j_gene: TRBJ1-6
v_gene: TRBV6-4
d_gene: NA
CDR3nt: TGTGCCAGCAGTGCTCCTAGGCTAGGGTGGTCACCCCTCCACTTT
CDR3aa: CASSAPRLGWSPLHF

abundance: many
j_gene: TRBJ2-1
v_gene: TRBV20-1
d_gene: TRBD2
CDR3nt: TGCAGTGCTAGAGATGTAGCGGGGAGCTCCTACAATGAGCAGTTCTTC
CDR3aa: CSARDVAGSSYNEQFF

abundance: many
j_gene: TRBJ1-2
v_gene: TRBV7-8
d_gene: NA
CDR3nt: TGTGCCAGCAGCTTAGAAAGAAGGGACACCTATTACGGGGGCTACACCTTC
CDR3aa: CASSLERRDTYYGGYTF

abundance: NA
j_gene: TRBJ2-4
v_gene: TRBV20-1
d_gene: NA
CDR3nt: TGCAGTGCTCCTCGCCTAGCCAAAAACATTCAGTACTTC
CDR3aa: CSAPRLAKNIQYF

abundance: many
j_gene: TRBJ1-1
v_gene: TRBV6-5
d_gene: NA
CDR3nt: TGTGCCAGCAGTTACTCGATACAGGTGAACACTGAAGCTTTCTTT
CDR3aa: CASSYSIQVNTEAFF

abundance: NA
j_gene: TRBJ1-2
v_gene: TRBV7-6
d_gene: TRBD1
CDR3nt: TGTGCCAGCAGCTTAGCGGGGACAGGGAATTCGGAGGGCTACACCTTC
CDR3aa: CASSLAGTGNSEGYTF

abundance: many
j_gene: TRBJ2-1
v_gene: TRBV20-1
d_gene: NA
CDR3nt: TGCAGTGCTAGATCCTCAGGATCGGATATCGATGAGCAGTTCTTC
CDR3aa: CSARSSGSDIDEQFF

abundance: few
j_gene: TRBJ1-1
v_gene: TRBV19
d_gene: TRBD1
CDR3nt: TGTGCCAGTAGCCTAATGGGACAGCCGAACACTGAAGCTTTCTTT
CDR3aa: CASSLMGQPNTEAFF

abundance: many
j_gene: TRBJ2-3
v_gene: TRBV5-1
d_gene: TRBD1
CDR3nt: TGCGCCAGCAGCCTCCGGACAGGGCTAGATACGCAGTATTTT
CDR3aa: CASSLRTGLDTQYF

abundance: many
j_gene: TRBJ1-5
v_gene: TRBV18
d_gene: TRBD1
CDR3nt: TGTGCCAGCTCACCGGACAGGGTTTTTCTTCAGCCCCAGCATTTT
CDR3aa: CASSPDRVFLQPQHF

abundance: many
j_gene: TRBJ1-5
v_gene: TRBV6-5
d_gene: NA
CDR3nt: TGTGCCAGCAGTTACAACTGGGGCAATCAGCCCCAGCATTTT
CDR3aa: CASSYNWGNQPQHF

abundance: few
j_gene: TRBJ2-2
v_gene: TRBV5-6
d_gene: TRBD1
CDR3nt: TGTGCCAGCAGCTTGGGGGGCAGGGGGCCTTACACCGGGGAGCTGTTTTTT
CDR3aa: CASSLGGRGPYTGELFF

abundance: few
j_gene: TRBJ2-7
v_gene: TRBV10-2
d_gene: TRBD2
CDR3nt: TGCGCCAGCAGTACTAGCGGGAGTCGTGGCGAGCAGTACTTC
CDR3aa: CASSTSGSRGEQYF

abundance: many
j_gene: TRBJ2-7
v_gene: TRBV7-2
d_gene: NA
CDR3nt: TGTGCCAGCAGCCAGCGGTTGAACGAGCAGTACTTC
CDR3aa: CASSQRLNEQYF

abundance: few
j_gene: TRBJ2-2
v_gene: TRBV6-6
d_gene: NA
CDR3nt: TGTGCCAGCAGTTACTCGGAACTTACAGGAAGCACCGGGGAGCTGTTTTTT
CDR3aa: CASSYSELTGSTGELFF

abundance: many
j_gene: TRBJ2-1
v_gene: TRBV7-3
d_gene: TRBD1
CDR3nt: TGTGCCAGCAGCTCGAGGGACAGGGGGCGCGTCAATGAGCAGTTCTTC
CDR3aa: CASSSRDRGRVNEQFF

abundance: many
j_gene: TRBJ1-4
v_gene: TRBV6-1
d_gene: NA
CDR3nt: TGTGCCAGCAGGAGAACAGGACTTTCAACTAATGAAAAACTGTTTTTT
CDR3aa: CASRRTGLSTNEKLFF

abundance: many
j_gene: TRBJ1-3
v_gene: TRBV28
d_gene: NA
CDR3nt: TGTGCCAGCAGCTTAAGCGGGGCTGGAAACACCATATATTTT
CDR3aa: CASSLSGAGNTIYF

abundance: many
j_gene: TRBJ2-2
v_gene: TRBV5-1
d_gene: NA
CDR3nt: TGCGCCAGCAGCTTCGCGGGGGCGCCGATGGACACCGGGGAGCTGTTTTTT
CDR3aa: CASSFAGAPMDTGELFF

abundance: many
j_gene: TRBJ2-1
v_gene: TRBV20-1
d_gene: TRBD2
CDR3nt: TGCAGTGCCAGAACAGGGAGCGGGGGGCCCTCCTACAATGAGCAGTTCTTC
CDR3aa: CSARTGSGGPSYNEQFF

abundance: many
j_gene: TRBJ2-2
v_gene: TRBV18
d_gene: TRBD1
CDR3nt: TGTGCCAGCACCCGACAGGGAAACACCGGGGAGCTGTTTTTT
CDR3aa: CASTRQGNTGELFF

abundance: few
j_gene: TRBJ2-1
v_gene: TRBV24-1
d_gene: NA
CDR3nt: TGTGCCACCAGTGATTTCAGTGCGGGAAACAATGAGCAGTTCTTC
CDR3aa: CATSDFSAGNNEQFF

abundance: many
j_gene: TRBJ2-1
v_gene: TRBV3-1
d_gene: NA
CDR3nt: TGTGCCAGCAGCCTTGCACGTACGGGGAGAAGAGATGAGCAGTTCTTC
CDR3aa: CASSLARTGRRDEQFF

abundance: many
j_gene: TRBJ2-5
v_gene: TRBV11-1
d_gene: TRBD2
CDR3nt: TGTGCCAGCAGCGAGACCCCGGGACTAGCGCAGGGGACCCAGTACTTC
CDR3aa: CASSETPGLAQGTQYF

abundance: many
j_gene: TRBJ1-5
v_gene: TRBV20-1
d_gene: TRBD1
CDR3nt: TGCAGTGCTAGAGATCGGTTACAGGGGGGCAATCAGCCCCAGCATTTT
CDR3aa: CSARDRLQGGNQPQHF

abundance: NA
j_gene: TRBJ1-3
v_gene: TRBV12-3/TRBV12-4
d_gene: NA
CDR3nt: TGTGCCAGCAGTTTTCGGGCCCCCTCAGGGGCGCGAGGAAACACCATATATTTT
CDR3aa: CASSFRAPSGARGNTIYF

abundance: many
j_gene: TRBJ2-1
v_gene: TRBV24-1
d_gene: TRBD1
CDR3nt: TGTGCCACCAGTGATCCAGACAGGGGGAATAATGAGCAGTTCTTC
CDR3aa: CATSDPDRGNNEQFF

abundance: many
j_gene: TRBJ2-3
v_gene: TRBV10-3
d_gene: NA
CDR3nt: TGTGCCATCAGTGATTTTCCGGGAACAACACCCACAGATACGCAGTATTTT
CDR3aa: CAISDFPGTTPTDTQYF

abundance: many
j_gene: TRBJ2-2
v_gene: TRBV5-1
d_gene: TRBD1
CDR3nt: TGCGCCAGCAGCTTAACCCGACAGGGAGATACCGGGGAGCTGTTTTTT
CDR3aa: CASSLTRQGDTGELFF

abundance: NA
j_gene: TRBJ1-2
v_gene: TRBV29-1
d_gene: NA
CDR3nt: TGCAGCGTTGGGGGCAGGCGAAACACCGCGGGGGGCTACACCTTC
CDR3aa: CSVGGRRNTAGGYTF

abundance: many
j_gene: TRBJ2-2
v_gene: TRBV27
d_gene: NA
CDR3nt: TGTGCCAGCAGGGCCTCTCTCCCCGGGGAGCTGTTTTTT
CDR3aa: CASRASLPGELFF

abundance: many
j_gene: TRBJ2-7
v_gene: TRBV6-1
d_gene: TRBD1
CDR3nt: TGTGCCAGCAGGCCAGGGGGATCAACGGGCGAGCAGTACTTC
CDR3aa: CASRPGGSTGEQYF

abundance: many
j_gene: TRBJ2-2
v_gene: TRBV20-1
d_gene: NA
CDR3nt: TGCAGTGCTAGAGATTTCCAGGGGAACACCGGGGAGCTGTTTTTT
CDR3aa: CSARDFQGNTGELFF

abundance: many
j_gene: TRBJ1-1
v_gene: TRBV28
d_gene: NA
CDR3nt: TGTGCCAGCAGTTTATACGGGGACGGGGGGAGAGCTTTCTTT
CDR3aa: CASSLYGDGGRAFF

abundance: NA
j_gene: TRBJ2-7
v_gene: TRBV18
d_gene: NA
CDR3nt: TGTGCCAGCTCACCACCGGGGTCCCCTGGCTACGAGCAGTACTTC
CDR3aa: CASSPPGSPGYEQYF

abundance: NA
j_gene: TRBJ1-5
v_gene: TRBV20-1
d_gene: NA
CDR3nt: TGCAGTGCTGGGGACTTTAGCAATCAGCCCCAGCATTTT
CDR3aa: CSAGDFSNQPQHF

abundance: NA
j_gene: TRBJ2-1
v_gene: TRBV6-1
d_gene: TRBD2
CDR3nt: TGTGCCAGCAGCAAACTCCCCCTAGCGGGAGGGGGGAATGAGCAGTTCTTC
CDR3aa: CASSKLPLAGGGNEQFF

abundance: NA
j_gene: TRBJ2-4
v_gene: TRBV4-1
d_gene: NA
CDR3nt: TGCGCCAGCAGCCAAGGCCCGCTAGCCAAAAACATTCAGTACTTC
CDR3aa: CASSQGPLAKNIQYF